This T cell receptor (beta chain) came from a study of blood T cell repertoires in COVID-19. Profiling relied on immunoSEQ multiplex PCR, and the TCRdb table lists in-frame clones only, not all of them. Of some 140,000 clones in the sample, about 79% are singletons; the top ten hold 29%. This CDR3 contains 12 residues. CDR1 is SGHVS, CDR2 FQNEAQ, per germline. Trimming stripped 1 base from V and 4 bases from J, with 4 bases between. Sequenced input: peripheral blood. The origin of this receptor is a woman aged 55-69 years with acute or convalescent COVID-19. The V gene is TRBV7-8, the J gene TRBJ1-2; D unclear. DNA for the CDR3: TGTGCCAGCAGCTTAGGCAGCTATGGCTACACCTTC. Protein sequence: CASSLGSYGYTF.